Listed below are T cell receptor beta chains from one sample, sequenced in a study of identical twins. One entry per CDR3 protein, called by TCRdb with MiXCR from the 5' RACE reads. The sample contains hundreds of thousands of distinct CDR3 sequences, less than 7% of which appear only once. The source material was naive T cells sorted from blood. Every receptor here comes from a man younger than 35 in good health. Both conserved end residues are trimmed from each CDR3. Clone size, where shown, is once, few, many, or a class for clones that have expanded.

>TRBV7-2|TRBJ2-7|many
ASSNSGTPYEQY
>TRBV5-1|TRBJ2-5|few
ASGLAGVGETQY
>TRBV7-9|TRBJ2-7|-
ASSFGRDIPYEQY
>TRBV10-3|TRBJ2-2|many
AIRGDTGELF
>TRBV20-1|TRBJ1-1|-
SARDLRKGWDTEAF
>TRBV7-9|TRBJ2-3|many
AGSPGDTQY
>TRBV5-1|TRBJ2-2|many
ASSLGLADYTGELF
>TRBV12-3/TRBV12-4|TRBJ2-1|many
ASSLAGGRDEQF
>TRBV11-3|TRBJ2-1|-
ASGYQGSNEQF
>TRBV20-1|TRBJ2-3|many
SATGLAGVMADTQY
>TRBV9|TRBJ1-5|-
ASSVGGGGNQPQH
>TRBV7-8|TRBJ2-1|-
ASSSKQREGPYNEQF
>TRBV6-2/TRBV6-3|TRBJ2-1|few
ASSFEVSNEQF
>TRBV7-9|TRBJ1-4|many
ASSPGQTANEKLF
>TRBV5-4|TRBJ2-1|many
ASSLDLYNEQF
>TRBV5-6|TRBJ2-1|many
ASSSIAGVGYNEQF
>TRBV5-5|TRBJ2-7|few
ASRTSGAPYEQY
>TRBV6-1|TRBJ1-2|once
ASKLQGVGYGYT
>TRBV5-1|TRBJ1-1|many
ASQPLRGTDTEAF
>TRBV20-1|TRBJ1-5|-
SAEDREGVYSNQPQH
>TRBV5-6|TRBJ2-1|many
ALPGWRGGTPEQF
>TRBV4-2|TRBJ2-7|few
ASSQGPSGSYEQY
>TRBV4-1|TRBJ1-5|many
ASSQEQGVGNQPQH